Listed below are T cell receptor beta chains from one sample, sequenced in a study of cytomegalovirus exposure and HLA in healthy donors. Clones were read by immunoSEQ multiplex PCR, and TCRdb kept only the in-frame ones, dropping some. The sample carries some 100,000 clones, roughly 88% recorded once. Sequencing was carried out using PBMCs. The receptors shown here come from a man between 18 and 35 years old in good health and CMV-seronegative. CDR3s include the opening cysteine and the closing phenylalanine or tryptophan. The D gene is left open where the match is weak.

CDR3aa,CDR3nt,v_gene,d_gene,j_gene,len
CASSLSGRATDTQYF,TGTGCCAGCAGTCTTAGCGGGAGGGCTACAGATACGCAGTATTTT,TRBV6-5,TRBD2,TRBJ2-3,15
CASSRGREGSQPQHF,TGTGCCAGCAGCCGAGGGAGGGAGGGAAGTCAGCCCCAGCATTTT,TRBV7-2,.,TRBJ1-5,15
CASSLDRGNYGYTF,TGCGCCAGCAGCTTGGACAGGGGTAACTATGGCTACACCTTC,TRBV5-1,TRBD1,TRBJ1-2,14
CASSLVLSTDTQYF,TGCGCCAGCAGCTTGGTTCTAAGCACAGATACGCAGTATTTT,TRBV5-1,.,TRBJ2-3,14
CASRLDRGYRNTEAFF,TGTGCCAGCAGACTAGACAGGGGGTACCGGAACACTGAAGCTTTCTTT,TRBV11-2,TRBD1,TRBJ1-1,16
CASSQQGRNTIYF,TGTGCCAGCAGCCAACAGGGCCGAAACACCATATATTTT,TRBV25-1,.,TRBJ1-3,13
CASSRLTGHIRDTQYF,TGTGCCAGCAGCCGCCTGACAGGGCATATTAGAGATACGCAGTATTTT,TRBV14,TRBD1,TRBJ2-3,16
CASSFGLMQPQHF,TGTGCCAGCAGCTTTGGACTTATGCAGCCCCAGCATTTT,TRBV7-9,.,TRBJ1-5,13
CASSYSVNVGSYGYTF,TGTGCCAGCAGTTACTCCGTAAATGTAGGGAGCTATGGCTACACCTTC,TRBV6-5,.,TRBJ1-2,16
CASSPGGQDEQFF,TGTGCCAGCAGCCCGGGGGGCCAGGATGAGCAGTTCTTC,TRBV7-8,.,TRBJ2-1,13